The rows below give T cell receptor beta chains drawn from one sample of a study of blood T cell repertoires in COVID-19. The repertoire was sequenced with immunoSEQ multiplex PCR; TCRdb's copy has only in-frame clones and lacks some. The sample has about 24,000 clones, about 82% seen once. The specimen was peripheral blood. These receptors came from a human donor with active COVID-19. The donor label of this sample is uncertain. Both conserved end residues are part of each CDR3. The order of the fields is clone size, V gene, D gene, J gene, CDR3 DNA, CDR3 protein. A D gene is named only where the DNA matches it firmly. Some rows mark clone size as missing; the rest say once, few, many or name a class of expanded clone.

>.|TRBV3-1/TRBV3-2|.|TRBJ2-5
TGTGCCAGCAGCCTCGAGGAGACCCAGTACTTC
CASSLEETQYF
>.|TRBV5-3|.|TRBJ2-7
TGTGCCAGAAGCTTTAGCGGCCCCTCCTACGAGCAGTACTTC
CARSFSGPSYEQYF
>once|TRBV20-1|.|TRBJ1-1
TGCAGTGCTAGTCGGAGGGGCACCAAGGTGAACACTGAAGCTTTCTTT
CSASRRGTKVNTEAFF
>.|TRBV10-3|.|TRBJ2-1
TGTGCCAGCCAGCGGTATGAGGGGGGGGAGCAGTTCTTC
CASQRYEGGEQFF
>.|TRBV12-5|.|TRBJ2-6
TGTGCTAGTGGCCTTGGGGAGTCTGGGGCCAACGTCCTGACTTTC
CASGLGESGANVLTF
>.|TRBV3-1/TRBV3-2|.|TRBJ1-2
TGTGCCAGCAGCCAAGACAGGGGCCTCCTTGGCTACACCTTC
CASSQDRGLLGYTF
>.|TRBV27|TRBD2|TRBJ2-2
TGTGCCAGCAGTTTCATCTTTAGCGGGAAGGACACCGGGGAGCTGTTTTTT
CASSFIFSGKDTGELFF
>.|TRBV9|.|TRBJ2-7
TGTGCCAGCAGCGTAGGACACCTCTCCTACGAGCAGTACTTC
CASSVGHLSYEQYF
>.|TRBV23-1|TRBD1|TRBJ2-7
TGCGCCAAGGGACAGGTGATAAAGATCTCCTACGAGCAGTACTTC
CAKGQVIKISYEQYF
>few|TRBV9|.|TRBJ1-6
TGTGCCAGCAGCGTAGCGGCGGACACCTATAATTCACCCCTCCACTTT
CASSVAADTYNSPLHF
>once|TRBV5-1|TRBD2|TRBJ2-1
TGCGCCAGCAGCCACCCGGGACTACTATCCAATGAGCAGTTCTTC
CASSHPGLLSNEQFF
>few|TRBV5-4|.|TRBJ1-6
TGTGCCAGCAGCTTCGGCGAGGGAGTTTCACCCCTCCACTTT
CASSFGEGVSPLHF
>.|TRBV5-6|.|TRBJ2-1
TGTGCCAGCAGCTTGGCCCGGGGTGGTGAGCAGTTCTTC
CASSLARGGEQFF
>.|TRBV15|.|TRBJ2-1
TGTGCCACCAGCAGAGATTTACAGTCCCCGAAAGAGCAGTTCTTC
CATSRDLQSPKEQFF
>.|TRBV6-5|.|TRBJ2-7
TGTGCCAGCAGTTCGGTTGGTCCCTCCTACGAGCAGTACTTC
CASSSVGPSYEQYF
>.|TRBV3-1/TRBV3-2|TRBD2|TRBJ2-5
TGTGCCAGCAGCCAAGTTCCTCTGGCGGGGGGGCCCCTCCAAGAGACCCAGTACTTC
CASSQVPLAGGPLQETQYF
>.|TRBV5-5|.|TRBJ1-3
TGTGCCAGCAGCCGTAAAGGGAGCTCTGGAAACACCATATATTTT
CASSRKGSSGNTIYF
>.|TRBV18|TRBD1|TRBJ2-2
TGTGCCAGCTCACCGCCCATTGGACAGGGTGAGGCCGGGGAGCTGTTTTTT
CASSPPIGQGEAGELFF
>few|TRBV4-2|TRBD1|TRBJ2-7
TGTGCCAGCAGCCCGGGACAGGGGGTCTACGAGCAGTACTTC
CASSPGQGVYEQYF
>.|TRBV27|.|TRBJ2-7
TGTGCCAGCAGAAGCGTCGGACTTTCATACGAGCAGTACTTC
CASRSVGLSYEQYF
>.|TRBV6-4|.|TRBJ2-2
TGTGCCAGCAGTGACTCGACGGGCGGGGAGCTGTTTTTT
CASSDSTGGELFF
>.|TRBV10-3|.|TRBJ1-1
TGTGCCATCAGTCCTCAGGGGTCGAACACTGAAGCTTTCTTT
CAISPQGSNTEAFF
>.|TRBV27|TRBD2|TRBJ2-7
TGTGCCAGCAGTTTAGTGGGCGGGGGGGCCTACGAGCAGTACTTC
CASSLVGGGAYEQYF
>.|TRBV2|.|TRBJ2-3
TGTGCCAGCAGGGGCGCAGATACGCAGTATTTT
CASRGADTQYF
>.|TRBV11-3|.|TRBJ2-3
TGTGCCAGCAGCTTAGTTTTGGGACTGGGGAGCACAGATACGCAGTATTTT
CASSLVLGLGSTDTQYF
>medium-sized|TRBV3-1/TRBV3-2|TRBD2|TRBJ2-7
TGTGCCAGCAGCCAAGCGCCCGGGACTAGCGCATCCTACGAGCAGTACTTC
CASSQAPGTSASYEQYF
>.|TRBV7-2|.|TRBJ2-7
TGTGCCAGCAGCTTAGGACTGGACTCCTACGAGCAGTACTTC
CASSLGLDSYEQYF
>.|TRBV5-4|.|TRBJ2-7
TGTGCCAGCAGCCCTGGGGGAGGAAGCTCCTACGAGCAGTACTTC
CASSPGGGSSYEQYF